This T cell receptor (beta chain) was identified in a study of T cell changes during pregnancy in multiple sclerosis. The V and J ends lost 2 bases and 5 bases respectively, with 12 bases between them. Germline V gene lookup returns CDR1 LNHDA and CDR2 SQIVND (reference sequence). This CDR3 has 14 residues. The data were produced by immunoSEQ multiplex PCR, yet TCRdb's version contains in-frame clones alone and is incomplete. Of tens of thousands of clones in the sample, just over 90% were seen once. The sample consisted of peripheral blood, taken in the third trimester of pregnancy. The V call is TRBV19, the J call TRBJ1-2; tentative D call: TRBD1 (5 bases). The source is a female donor with multiple sclerosis, enrolled in a pregnancy study. In DNA form, the CDR3 reads TGTGCCAGTAGTATATCGGTGGGACTGTATGGCTACACCTTC. Its protein is CASSISVGLYGYTF.